This is a list of T cell receptor beta chains from one sample in a study of CD8 T cells in Susac syndrome. TCRdb reprocessed the immunoSEQ multiplex PCR reads with MiXCR, giving one entry per CDR3 protein. The sample contains some 120,000 distinct CDR3 sequences, about 94% of which appear only once. Material: CD8+ T cells from PBMCs. The receptors derive from a human donor with Susac syndrome. CDR3s include the opening cysteine and the closing phenylalanine or tryptophan. Fields, in order: J gene, D gene, clone size, V gene, CDR3 protein, CDR3 DNA. A D gene is named only where the DNA matches it firmly. A row's size may be missing; if present it is once, few, many or a size class.

J gene: TRBJ2-3
D gene: .
clone size: .
V gene: TRBV24-1
CDR3 protein: CATSDLGQSTDTQYF
CDR3 DNA: TGTGCCACCAGTGACCTAGGACAGAGCACAGATACGCAGTATTTT

J gene: TRBJ1-1
D gene: .
clone size: .
V gene: TRBV18
CDR3 protein: CASSLGQMNTEAFF
CDR3 DNA: TGTGCCAGCTCACTCGGACAGATGAACACTGAAGCTTTCTTT

J gene: TRBJ2-7
D gene: .
clone size: once
V gene: TRBV7-8
CDR3 protein: CASSSDGIHEQYF
CDR3 DNA: TGTGCCAGCAGCTCAGATGGGATCCACGAGCAGTACTTC

J gene: TRBJ1-1
D gene: .
clone size: .
V gene: TRBV20-1
CDR3 protein: CSALETDTYTEAFF
CDR3 DNA: TGCAGTGCTCTAGAAACGGACACCTACACTGAAGCTTTCTTT

J gene: TRBJ2-2
D gene: .
clone size: .
V gene: TRBV20-1
CDR3 protein: CSARGLADTGELFF
CDR3 DNA: TGCAGTGCCAGGGGCCTAGCGGACACCGGGGAGCTGTTTTTT

J gene: TRBJ2-5
D gene: .
clone size: .
V gene: TRBV30
CDR3 protein: CAWSVATKETQYF
CDR3 DNA: TGTGCCTGGAGTGTGGCCACAAAAGAGACCCAGTACTTC

J gene: TRBJ1-2
D gene: .
clone size: .
V gene: TRBV4-1
CDR3 protein: CASSPETGNYTF
CDR3 DNA: TGCGCCAGCAGCCCAGAAACAGGGAACTACACCTTC

J gene: TRBJ2-2
D gene: .
clone size: .
V gene: TRBV3-1
CDR3 protein: CASSPPEGGELFF
CDR3 DNA: TGTGCCAGCAGCCCACCAGAGGGCGGGGAGCTGTTTTTT

J gene: TRBJ2-7
D gene: .
clone size: .
V gene: TRBV5-1
CDR3 protein: CASNPDTSYEQYF
CDR3 DNA: TGCGCCAGCAACCCGGACACATCCTACGAGCAGTACTTC

J gene: TRBJ2-3
D gene: .
clone size: .
V gene: TRBV27
CDR3 protein: CATSLTDTQYF
CDR3 DNA: TGTGCCACCTCACTCACAGATACGCAGTATTTT

J gene: TRBJ1-1
D gene: .
clone size: .
V gene: TRBV5-6
CDR3 protein: CASSFGTVNTEAFF
CDR3 DNA: TGTGCCAGCAGCTTCGGGACGGTGAACACTGAAGCTTTCTTT

J gene: TRBJ2-7
D gene: TRBD2
clone size: .
V gene: TRBV10-3
CDR3 protein: CAISTAGSSYEQYF
CDR3 DNA: TGTGCCATCAGCACAGCGGGGAGCTCCTACGAGCAGTACTTC

J gene: TRBJ1-1
D gene: .
clone size: .
V gene: TRBV4-1
CDR3 protein: CASSQSREAFF
CDR3 DNA: TGCGCCAGCAGCCAGAGCCGTGAAGCTTTCTTT

J gene: TRBJ1-1
D gene: .
clone size: .
V gene: TRBV20-1
CDR3 protein: CSASQDHTEAFF
CDR3 DNA: TGCAGTGCTAGCCAGGACCACACTGAAGCTTTCTTT

J gene: TRBJ1-2
D gene: TRBD1
clone size: .
V gene: TRBV9
CDR3 protein: CASSPSGTGGRDGYTF
CDR3 DNA: TGTGCCAGCAGCCCTTCCGGGACAGGGGGCCGCGATGGCTACACCTTC

J gene: TRBJ1-1
D gene: .
clone size: .
V gene: TRBV19
CDR3 protein: CASSIAGFGTEAFF
CDR3 DNA: TGTGCCAGTAGTATCGCAGGGTTCGGAACTGAAGCTTTCTTT

J gene: TRBJ2-1
D gene: .
clone size: .
V gene: TRBV6-5
CDR3 protein: CASSSRGSTYNEQFF
CDR3 DNA: TGTGCCAGCAGCTCCCGAGGATCCACCTACAATGAGCAGTTCTTC

J gene: TRBJ2-3
D gene: TRBD2
clone size: .
V gene: TRBV7-9
CDR3 protein: CASRFPLSGRSDTDTQYF
CDR3 DNA: TGTGCCAGCAGATTCCCCCTTAGCGGGAGATCAGACACAGATACGCAGTATTTT

J gene: TRBJ2-5
D gene: TRBD1
clone size: .
V gene: TRBV11-3
CDR3 protein: CASSLDMGQGVQTQYF
CDR3 DNA: TGTGCCAGCAGCTTGGATATGGGACAGGGAGTACAGACCCAGTACTTC

J gene: TRBJ2-3
D gene: .
clone size: .
V gene: TRBV14
CDR3 protein: CASSQDLADTDTQYF
CDR3 DNA: TGTGCCAGCAGCCAAGACCTGGCGGACACAGATACGCAGTATTTT

J gene: TRBJ2-7
D gene: .
clone size: .
V gene: TRBV12-3/TRBV12-4
CDR3 protein: CASSSPGRDEQYF
CDR3 DNA: TGTGCCAGCAGCTCGCCTGGGAGAGACGAGCAGTACTTC

J gene: TRBJ2-1
D gene: TRBD2
clone size: .
V gene: TRBV12-3/TRBV12-4
CDR3 protein: CASSSSVSGMALSNEQFF
CDR3 DNA: TGTGCCAGCAGTTCCTCTGTAAGCGGGATGGCTTTAAGCAATGAGCAGTTCTTC

J gene: TRBJ1-1
D gene: .
clone size: .
V gene: TRBV7-9
CDR3 protein: CASSLDPNTEAFF
CDR3 DNA: TGTGCCAGCAGCTTAGACCCGAACACTGAAGCTTTCTTT

J gene: TRBJ2-2
D gene: .
clone size: .
V gene: TRBV4-3
CDR3 protein: CASSQDPGEQNTGELFF
CDR3 DNA: TGCGCCAGCAGCCAAGATCCCGGTGAGCAGAACACCGGGGAGCTGTTTTTT

J gene: TRBJ2-7
D gene: TRBD2
clone size: .
V gene: TRBV4-2
CDR3 protein: CASSQEVGTSAEQYF
CDR3 DNA: TGTGCCAGCAGCCAAGAAGTTGGGACTAGCGCCGAGCAGTACTTC

J gene: TRBJ2-2
D gene: .
clone size: .
V gene: TRBV5-1
CDR3 protein: CASSLPRNTGELFF
CDR3 DNA: TGCGCCAGCAGCTTGCCCAGGAACACCGGGGAGCTGTTTTTT

J gene: TRBJ2-5
D gene: .
clone size: .
V gene: TRBV6-5
CDR3 protein: CASSSVGFSGETQYF
CDR3 DNA: TGTGCCAGCAGTTCTGTAGGGTTCTCAGGAGAGACCCAGTACTTC

J gene: TRBJ2-1
D gene: .
clone size: .
V gene: TRBV2
CDR3 protein: CASSVAASSYNEQFF
CDR3 DNA: TGTGCCAGCAGTGTGGCGGCTAGCTCCTACAATGAGCAGTTCTTC

J gene: TRBJ2-1
D gene: TRBD2
clone size: .
V gene: TRBV5-6
CDR3 protein: CASSLGLAGPPGNEQFF
CDR3 DNA: TGTGCCAGCAGCTTGGGACTAGCGGGACCTCCTGGGAATGAGCAGTTCTTC

J gene: TRBJ1-4
D gene: .
clone size: .
V gene: TRBV29-1
CDR3 protein: CSGIGAGEKLFF
CDR3 DNA: TGCAGCGGTATCGGGGCAGGGGAAAAACTGTTTTTT

J gene: TRBJ1-5
D gene: .
clone size: .
V gene: TRBV3-1
CDR3 protein: CASSQDLSSNQPQHF
CDR3 DNA: TGTGCCAGCAGCCAAGATCTCAGTAGCAATCAGCCCCAGCATTTT

J gene: TRBJ2-3
D gene: .
clone size: .
V gene: TRBV27
CDR3 protein: CASSFRNSDTQYF
CDR3 DNA: TGTGCCAGCAGTTTCAGGAACTCGGATACGCAGTATTTT

J gene: TRBJ2-1
D gene: .
clone size: .
V gene: TRBV7-9
CDR3 protein: CASSLRTRGGNEQFF
CDR3 DNA: TGTGCCAGCAGCTTACGAACGAGGGGTGGCAATGAGCAGTTCTTC

J gene: TRBJ2-3
D gene: .
clone size: .
V gene: TRBV4-1
CDR3 protein: CASSPGYKADTQYF
CDR3 DNA: TGCGCCAGCAGCCCCGGATACAAGGCAGATACGCAGTATTTT

J gene: TRBJ2-1
D gene: .
clone size: few
V gene: TRBV3-1
CDR3 protein: CASSHPETYNEQFF
CDR3 DNA: TGTGCCAGCAGCCATCCGGAGACCTACAATGAGCAGTTCTTC

J gene: TRBJ2-1
D gene: .
clone size: few
V gene: TRBV6-1
CDR3 protein: CASSSPGTKVDNEQFF
CDR3 DNA: TGTGCCAGCAGTAGTCCCGGGACAAAAGTAGACAATGAGCAGTTCTTC

J gene: TRBJ2-7
D gene: TRBD1
clone size: .
V gene: TRBV20-1
CDR3 protein: CSVPGQISYEQYF
CDR3 DNA: TGCAGTGTCCCGGGACAGATTTCCTACGAGCAGTACTTC

J gene: TRBJ1-2
D gene: .
clone size: .
V gene: TRBV4-3
CDR3 protein: CASSQDTGRRYGYTF
CDR3 DNA: TGCGCCAGCAGCCAAGATACGGGCCGCCGGTATGGCTACACCTTC

J gene: TRBJ1-5
D gene: TRBD1
clone size: .
V gene: TRBV6-1
CDR3 protein: CASSDLTGGGWQPQHF
CDR3 DNA: TGTGCCAGCAGTGATTTAACAGGGGGCGGCTGGCAGCCCCAGCATTTT

J gene: TRBJ2-7
D gene: .
clone size: .
V gene: TRBV6-6
CDR3 protein: CASSRDRYEQYF
CDR3 DNA: TGTGCCAGCAGTCGCGATCGCTACGAGCAGTACTTC

J gene: TRBJ1-3
D gene: TRBD1
clone size: .
V gene: TRBV6-5
CDR3 protein: CASSIQGAGNTIYF
CDR3 DNA: TGTGCCAGCAGTATTCAGGGGGCTGGAAACACCATATATTTT

J gene: TRBJ2-2
D gene: .
clone size: .
V gene: TRBV3-1
CDR3 protein: CASSQVARPPTGELFF
CDR3 DNA: TGTGCCAGCAGCCAAGTGGCCAGACCTCCTACCGGGGAGCTGTTTTTT

J gene: TRBJ2-5
D gene: TRBD1
clone size: once
V gene: TRBV7-3
CDR3 protein: CASSHGGQGTETQYF
CDR3 DNA: TGTGCCAGCAGCCACGGCGGACAGGGGACCGAGACCCAGTACTTC

J gene: TRBJ2-1
D gene: .
clone size: .
V gene: TRBV15
CDR3 protein: CATSELGGDNEQFF
CDR3 DNA: TGTGCCACCAGCGAACTCGGGGGTGACAATGAGCAGTTCTTC